This entry lists 22 T cell receptor beta chains sequenced from one sample in a study of blood T cell repertoires in COVID-19. Repertoires were generated with immunoSEQ multiplex PCR, while TCRdb's copy carries only in-frame clones and drops some. Of approximately 290,000 clones in the sample, roughly nine tenths were seen once. The sequenced material came from peripheral blood. The receptors come from a woman aged 30 to 39 with COVID-19, enrolled during active disease.

The chain combines TRBV27 with TRBJ2-3, with D tentatively TRBD2 (7 bases). With 3 bases removed from V and 5 bases from J, the gap between germline ends came to 12 bases. The CDR3 runs to 14 residues. Germline V gene data show CDR1 as MNHEY and CDR2 as SMNVEV (reference sequence). DNA for the CDR3: TGTGCCAGCAGTTTTGGGGGGGCTGAAGATACGCAGTATTTT. This translates into CASSFGGAEDTQYF.

The chain links TRBV3-1 (or the pseudogene TRBV3-2) to TRBJ2-3; the match to TRBD1 covers 7 bases. J lost 4 bases, V lost 4 bases, and 8 bases had no gene match. CDR3 length equals 15 residues. The germline CDR1 and CDR2 sequences are LGHDT and YNNKEL (reference sequence). CDR3 sequence (DNA): TGTGCCAGCAGCCTACAGGGGTTTGGAGCAGATACGCAGTATTTT. It translates to CASSLQGFGADTQYF.

The CDR3 here is CASSTGGTEAFF. CDR3 coding DNA: TGTGCCAGCTCAACAGGGGGCACTGAAGCTTTCTTT. V is TRBV28 and J is TRBJ1-1; TRBD1 matches 8 bases. Germline CDR1 reads MDHEN; CDR2 reads SYDVKM. The junction had 3 bases not matched to a gene; V was cut back by 8 bases and J by 4 bases. This CDR3 is 12 amino acids long.

The V and J genes are TRBV12-3 or TRBV12-4 and TRBJ1-1; D may be TRBD1 (6 bases). Trimming removed 7 bases at V and 1 base at J, with 10 bases between. CDR3 length: 13 residues. The CDR3 DNA reads TGTGCCAGCATCCTGACAGGGAACACTGAAGCTTTCTTT. It yields the protein CASILTGNTEAFF.

The gene calls are TRBV10-3 and TRBJ1-2; D uncertain. From germline, CDR1 is ENHRY and CDR2 SYGVKD. This CDR3 has 14 amino acids. Trimming removed 6 bases at V and 3 bases at J, with 14 bases between. The CDR3 spells CAIRSPGGDYGYTF. For the CDR3, the DNA is TGTGCCATCAGATCACCGGGAGGCGACTATGGCTACACCTTC.

A few counts support this clone. The DNA for the CDR3 is TGTGCCAGCAGTTACTCTAGCGGGGCTCAGCCCCAGCATTTT. It specifies CASSYSSGAQPQHF. This chain uses TRBV6-5 with TRBJ1-5; D may be TRBD1 (5 bases). Germline CDR1 reads MNHEY; CDR2 reads SVGAGI. With 0 bases removed from V and 6 bases from J, the gap between germline ends came to 9 bases. This CDR3 has 14 residues.

The CDR3 coding sequence is TGTGCCAGTACCAGGGGGCCGGGCTTAAGGGATGGCTACACCTTC. It is translated as CASTRGPGLRDGYTF. The gene calls are TRBV28 and TRBJ1-2; 8 nucleotides line up with TRBD1. The junction had 15 bases not matched to a gene; V was cut back by 9 bases and J by 6 bases. The CDR3 totals 15 residues. Germline V lookup: CDR1 MDHEN, CDR2 SYDVKM.

The table lists this clone with a few counts. The chain employs TRBV15 and TRBJ2-7; D gene uncertain. Per germline, CDR1 LNHNV and CDR2 YYDKDF (reference sequence). The CDR3 length is 13 residues. V lost 1 base and J lost 1, with 5 bases in between. CDR3 residues: CATSRVDSYEQYF. The CDR3 DNA is TGTGCCACCAGCAGAGTAGATTCCTACGAGCAGTACTTC.

V and J are TRBV19 and TRBJ1-2; D may be TRBD1 (5 bases). The V gene's germline CDR1 is LNHDA and CDR2 SQIVND (reference sequence). The CDR3 runs 12 residues. Between the trimmed V and J ends, which lost 7 bases and 3 bases, there was a span of 9 bases. CDR3 bases: TGTGCCAGTAAGTGGGGCGACTATGGCTACACCTTC. The encoded protein is CASKWGDYGYTF.

J is TRBJ1-1 and V is TRBV4-1, with D tentatively TRBD1 (5 bases). Germline V gene sequence: CDR1 MGHRA, CDR2 YSYEKL. The CDR3 is made up of 14 amino acids. The V end was cut by 2 bases, the J end by 7 bases, with 14 bases between. The chain's CDR3 is CASSQLILGDEAFF. The DNA for the CDR3 is TGCGCCAGCAGCCAACTCATCTTAGGGGATGAAGCTTTCTTT.

This chain connects TRBV24-1 to TRBJ2-1; the match to TRBD2 covers 11 bases. The CDR3 sequence is 16 residues long. V lost 1 base, J lost 16 bases, and 14 bases stayed unmatched. CDR1 KGHDR and CDR2 SFDVKD come from the germline V gene. The CDR3 sequence is CATSDLGVAGGDSLFF. CDR3 sequence (DNA): TGTGCCACCAGTGATTTAGGGGTAGCGGGGGGGGATTCGCTATTCTTC.

The V and J genes are TRBV27 and TRBJ1-5; 12 positions match TRBD1. The CDR3 sequence is 15 residues long. The V segment lost 6 bases and the J segment 7 bases; nucleotides outside the gene matches: 7. CDR1 is MNHEY and CDR2 is SMNVEV in the germline V gene (reference sequence). CDR3 loop: CASSPGTGGRQPQHF. In nucleotides, the CDR3 is TGTGCCAGCAGCCCCGGGACAGGGGGCAGGCAGCCCCAGCATTTT.

The chain carries TRBV20-1 and TRBJ1-1; D not resolved. V lost 3 bases to trimming and J lost 3 bases, with 17 bases between them. The V gene's germline CDR1 is DFQATT and CDR2 SNEGSKA (reference sequence). The CDR3 is 15 amino acids. The CDR3 region has the DNA TGCAGTGCTAGTAGGCCGGGGAGTTCGGACACTGAAGCTTTCTTT. As protein: CSASRPGSSDTEAFF.

The J gene is TRBJ2-7, the V gene TRBV5-6; 10 bases align to TRBD2. CDR3 length: 16 amino acids. Germline CDR1 SGHDT, CDR2 YYEEEE. Trimming removed 1 base from V and 3 bases from J; junction bases left unmatched: 7. The chain's CDR3 is CASSLPGASGGYEQYF. Here the CDR3 DNA reads TGTGCCAGCAGCTTGCCCGGGGCTAGCGGGGGCTACGAGCAGTACTTC.

This clone was counted a few times. CDR3 amino acids: CASSQGPLGATNEKLFF. CDR3 nucleotides: TGCGCCAGCAGCCAAGGTCCTTTAGGGGCAACTAATGAAAAACTGTTTTTT. This chain uses TRBV4-1 with TRBJ1-4; tentative D call: TRBD1 (5 bases). Per germline, CDR1 MGHRA and CDR2 YSYEKL. V shed 1 base and J shed 0 bases, with 12 bases lying between them. The CDR3 runs 17 residues.

This chain uses TRBV6-5 with TRBJ1-2; tentatively, D is TRBD1 (6 bases). From germline, CDR1 is MNHEY and CDR2 SVGAGI. The CDR3 sequence is 14 residues long. Trimming pared 0 bases from V and 7 bases from J, leaving 12 bases between. The chain's CDR3 is CASSYSTGSFGYTF. The DNA for the CDR3 is TGTGCCAGCAGTTACTCGACAGGCTCTTTTGGCTACACCTTC.

The table lists this clone with a count of one. The chain recombines TRBV29-1 with TRBJ2-7, with TRBD1 matching over 7 bases. With 6 bases clipped from V and 2 bases from J, the junction kept 7 bases outside the gene matches. There are 13 residues in the CDR3. The germline gives CDR1 SQVTM, CDR2 ANQGSEA. CDR3 protein: CSVTGTVTYEQYF. The CDR3 DNA reads TGCAGCGTGACAGGGACAGTGACCTACGAGCAGTACTTC.

This clone has a single count. This chain joins TRBV28 and TRBJ2-2, with TRBD1 as a possible D gene (5 bases). The CDR3 runs to 14 residues. V was pared by 4 bases and J by 5 bases, with 11 bases between. Germline V gives CDR1 MDHEN, CDR2 SYDVKM. The CDR3 region has the DNA TGTGCCAGCAGTTCCGACAGAACTACCGGGGAGCTGTTTTTT. The encoded protein is CASSSDRTTGELFF.

The chain uses TRBV19 and TRBJ1-5, with D possibly TRBD1 on 5 matching bases. This CDR3 is 18 amino acids long. Germline V gene lookup returns CDR1 LNHDA and CDR2 SQIVND (reference sequence). Deletions cut 10 bases from V and 1 base from J, with 26 bases between. The CDR3 here is CAIKLTTDTTLSNQPQHF. The CDR3 nucleotides read TGTGCCATTAAATTAACGACGGACACGACTCTGAGCAATCAGCCCCAGCATTTT.

This chain joins TRBV2 and TRBJ2-1; 8 bases agree with TRBD2. V was clipped by 5 bases and J by 4 bases; unmatched bases: 4. CDR1 is SNHLY and CDR2 is FYNNEI in the germline V gene. The CDR3 has 14 residues. This CDR3 reads CASSFGTRYNEQFF. CDR3 in DNA: TGTGCCAGCAGTTTCGGGACTAGGTACAATGAGCAGTTCTTC.

The chain couples TRBV5-4 to TRBJ1-2; D is possibly TRBD1 (6 bases). The germline CDR1 and CDR2 sequences are SGHNT and YYREEE (reference sequence). The CDR3 loop spans 14 amino acids. With 2 bases removed from V and 4 bases from J, the gap between germline ends came to 12 bases. CDR3 residues: CASSLIQDSYGYTF. In DNA, the CDR3 is TGTGCCAGCAGCTTAATACAGGACAGCTATGGCTACACCTTC.

The chain has TRBV7-2 and TRBJ1-5, with 8 positions matching TRBD1. V shed 5 bases, J shed 8 bases, and the junction held 5 bases outside the gene matches. Per germline, CDR1 SGHTA and CDR2 FQGNSA. This CDR3 region has 13 residues. CDR3 residues: CASSLGQGEPQHF. DNA of the CDR3: TGTGCCAGCAGCCTTGGACAGGGCGAGCCCCAGCATTTT.